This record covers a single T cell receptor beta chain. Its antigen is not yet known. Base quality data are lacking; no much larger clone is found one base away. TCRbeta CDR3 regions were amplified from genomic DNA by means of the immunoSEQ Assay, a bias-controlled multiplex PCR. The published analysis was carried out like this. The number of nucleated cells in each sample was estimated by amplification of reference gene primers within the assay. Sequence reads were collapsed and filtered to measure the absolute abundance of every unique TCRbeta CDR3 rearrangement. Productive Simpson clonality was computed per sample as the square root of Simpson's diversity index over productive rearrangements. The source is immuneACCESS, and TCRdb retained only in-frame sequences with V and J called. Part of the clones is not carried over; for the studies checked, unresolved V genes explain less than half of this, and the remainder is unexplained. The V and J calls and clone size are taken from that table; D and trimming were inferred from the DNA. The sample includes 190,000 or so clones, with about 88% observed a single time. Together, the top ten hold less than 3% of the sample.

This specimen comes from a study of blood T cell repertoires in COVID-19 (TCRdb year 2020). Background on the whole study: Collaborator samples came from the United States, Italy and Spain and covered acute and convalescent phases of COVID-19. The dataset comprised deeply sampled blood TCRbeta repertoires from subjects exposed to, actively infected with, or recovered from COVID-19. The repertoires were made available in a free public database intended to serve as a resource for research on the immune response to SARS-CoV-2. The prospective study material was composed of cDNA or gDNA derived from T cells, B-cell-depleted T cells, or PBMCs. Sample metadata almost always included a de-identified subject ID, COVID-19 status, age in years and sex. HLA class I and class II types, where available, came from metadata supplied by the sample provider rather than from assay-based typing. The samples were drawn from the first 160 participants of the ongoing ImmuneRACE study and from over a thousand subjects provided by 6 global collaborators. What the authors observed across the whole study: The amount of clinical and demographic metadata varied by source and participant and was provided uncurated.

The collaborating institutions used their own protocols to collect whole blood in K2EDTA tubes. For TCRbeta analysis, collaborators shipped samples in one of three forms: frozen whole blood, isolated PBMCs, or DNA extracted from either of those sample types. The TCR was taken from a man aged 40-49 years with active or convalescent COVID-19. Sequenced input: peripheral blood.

The CDR3 region has the sequence CASRSASGGPYEQYF. The DNA reads as follows: TGCGCCAGCAGGTCGGCTAGCGGGGGACCCTACGAGCAGTACTTC. In this chain, TRBV5-1 is recombined with TRBJ2-7, with TRBD2 identical over 10 junction bases. Looking up the germline V gene yields CDR1 SGHRS and CDR2 YFSETQ. Ends trimmed: V by 5 bases, J by 2 bases; bases unmatched to a gene: 7. The CDR3 spans 15 residues, from the cysteine through the phenylalanine. Of all the DNA, just the CDR3 is kept, 45 bases in frame from base 1.